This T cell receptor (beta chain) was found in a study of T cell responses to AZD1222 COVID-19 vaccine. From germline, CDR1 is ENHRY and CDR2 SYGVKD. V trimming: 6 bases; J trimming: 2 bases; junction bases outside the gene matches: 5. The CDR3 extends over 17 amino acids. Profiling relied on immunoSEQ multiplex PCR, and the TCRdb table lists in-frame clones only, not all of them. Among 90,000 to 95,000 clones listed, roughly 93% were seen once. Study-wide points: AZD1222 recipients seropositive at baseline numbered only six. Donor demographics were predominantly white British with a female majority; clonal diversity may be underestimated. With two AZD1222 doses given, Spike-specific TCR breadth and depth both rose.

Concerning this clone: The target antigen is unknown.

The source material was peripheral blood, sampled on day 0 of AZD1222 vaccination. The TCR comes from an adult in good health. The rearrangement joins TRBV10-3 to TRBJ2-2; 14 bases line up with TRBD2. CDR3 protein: CAIRLGLAGANTGELFF. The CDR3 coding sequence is TGTGCCATCAGGCTGGGACTAGCGGGGGCAAACACCGGGGAGCTGTTTTTT.